Each of the 32 T cell receptor beta chains below was sequenced from the same sample in a study of blood T cell repertoires in COVID-19. Assay used: immunoSEQ multiplex PCR; TCRdb lists only in-frame clones, some missing. The sample lists around 72,000 clones; roughly 85% were seen once. The sequenced sample consisted of peripheral blood. These receptors all come from a woman aged 55-70 years with acute or convalescent COVID-19.

This clone was picked up one time. V usage is TRBV7-2 and J usage is TRBJ2-5, with 9 bases lining up with TRBD1. The CDR3 runs to 14 residues. The V segment lost 5 bases and the J segment 5 bases; nucleotides outside the gene matches: 6. The germline CDR1 and CDR2 sequences are SGHTA and FQGNSA. CDR3 bases: TGTGCCAGCAGCCCCGACAGGGGGGCTGAGACCCAGTACTTC. It codes for CASSPDRGAETQYF.

The genes are TRBV7-8 and TRBJ2-7, with D maybe TRBD1 (6 bases). Germline CDR1 and CDR2: SGHVS and FQNEAQ. V lost 5 bases to trimming and J lost 3 bases, with 17 bases between them. The length of the CDR3 is 15 residues. CDR3 nucleotides: TGTGCCAGCAGCCCCTCGACAGGAGGACTCTACGAGCAGTACTTC. This sequence encodes CASSPSTGGLYEQYF.

This chain connects TRBV5-1 to TRBJ2-3; 10 bases fit TRBD1. Germline loops: CDR1 SGHRS, CDR2 YFSETQ. With V trimmed by 4 bases and J by 4 bases, 3 bases remained unmatched. This CDR3 has 14 amino acids. The CDR3 here is CASSGQGVADTQYF. The CDR3 region has the DNA TGCGCCAGCAGCGGACAGGGGGTAGCAGATACGCAGTATTTT. Filled out from reference TRBV5-1 and TRBJ2-3, the complete variable domain reads KAGVTQTPRYLIKTRGQQVTLSCSPISGHRSVSWYQQTPGQGLQFLFEYFSETQRNKGNFPGRFSGRQFSNSRSEMNVSTLELGDSALYLCASSGQGVADTQYFGPGTRLTVL.

The chain uses TRBV3-1 (or the pseudogene TRBV3-2) and TRBJ2-5; 9 bases are shared with TRBD2. Germline V lookup: CDR1 LGHDT, CDR2 YNNKEL (reference sequence). This CDR3 region has 15 residues. The junction had 2 bases not matched to a gene; V was cut back by 2 bases and J by 1 base. The CDR3 coding sequence is TGTGCCAGCAGCCAATCGGGACTAGCCCAAGAGACCCAGTACTTC. Residues: CASSQSGLAQETQYF.

The chain combines TRBV3-1 (or the pseudogene TRBV3-2) with TRBJ2-7; D perhaps matches TRBD2 (5 bases). The germline V and J ends were trimmed by 1 base and 0 bases, with 10 bases remaining between them. CDR1 is LGHDT, CDR2 YNNKEL, per germline (reference sequence). The CDR3 has 15 amino acids. Here the CDR3 DNA reads TGTGCCAGCAGCCAAGCGGTTAGCGTCTCCTACGAGCAGTACTTC. It translates to CASSQAVSVSYEQYF.

This chain joins TRBV28 and TRBJ1-2; D is uncertain. The CDR3 totals 13 residues. Germline lookup yields CDR1 MDHEN and CDR2 SYDVKM. With 2 bases removed from V and 4 bases from J, the gap between germline ends came to 8 bases. The CDR3, as DNA: TGTGCCAGCAGTTTACCCCTCGTCTATGGCTACACCTTC. It specifies CASSLPLVYGYTF.

This clone has just a few counts. This chain uses TRBV5-1 with TRBJ2-5; 10 bases agree with TRBD2. Germline lookup yields CDR1 SGHRS and CDR2 YFSETQ. Trimming took 2 bases from V and 1 from J; bases not matched to a gene: 8. CDR3 size: 17 residues. CDR3 region: CASSLGSGGARQETQYF. In nucleotides, the CDR3 is TGCGCCAGCAGCTTAGGGAGCGGGGGGGCCCGCCAAGAGACCCAGTACTTC.

The chain links TRBV5-1 to TRBJ2-7, with D tentatively TRBD1 (5 bases). CDR1 and CDR2 (germline): SGHRS, YFSETQ. The CDR3 length is 14 residues. V was clipped by 0 bases and J by 3 bases, with 10 bases between them. Here the CDR3 reads CASSLGTIIYEQYF. CDR3 in DNA: TGCGCCAGCAGCTTGGGGACAATAATCTACGAGCAGTACTTC. Variable domain in full (rest from reference TRBV5-1 and TRBJ2-7): KAGVTQTPRYLIKTRGQQVTLSCSPISGHRSVSWYQQTPGQGLQFLFEYFSETQRNKGNFPGRFSGRQFSNSRSEMNVSTLELGDSALYLCASSLGTIIYEQYFGPGTRLTVT.

This chain uses TRBV2 with TRBJ1-2; 11 bases map to TRBD1. The germline CDR1 and CDR2 sequences are SNHLY and FYNNEI. The CDR3 covers 16 residues. J was trimmed by 6 bases and V by 6 bases; bases with no gene match: 12. CDR3 protein: CASRTGWTGGMNGYTF. CDR3 coding DNA: TGTGCCAGCAGGACCGGATGGACAGGGGGCATGAATGGCTACACCTTC.

This chain connects TRBV30 to TRBJ2-4; D gene uncertain. V was trimmed by 6 bases and J by 5 bases, leaving 17 bases between them. The length of the CDR3 is 14 residues. CDR1 is GTSNPN and CDR2 is SVGIG in the germline V gene (reference sequence). For the CDR3, the DNA is TGTGCCTGTTCTTCAGGTATCAACGAAAACATTCAGTACTTC. Translation gives CACSSGINENIQYF.

The V and J genes are TRBV18 and TRBJ1-2; D possibly corresponds to TRBD1 (5 bases). Germline CDR1 KGHSH, CDR2 LQKENI. V was clipped by 0 bases and J by 1 base, with 6 bases between them. There are 14 residues in the CDR3. CDR3 loop: CASSPPDNNYGYTF. The CDR3 DNA is TGTGCCAGCTCACCACCGGACAATAACTATGGCTACACCTTC.

CDR3 sequence (DNA): TGTGCCTGGAGTGTACTGGGACTAGCGGCTTTCTTT. It yields the protein CAWSVLGLAAFF. V gene TRBV30 combines with J gene TRBJ1-1, with a tentative D call TRBD1 (5 bases). The CDR3 is 12 amino acids. Germline CDR1 reads GTSNPN; CDR2 reads SVGIG (reference sequence). The germline V and J ends were trimmed by 0 bases and 11 bases, with 13 bases remaining between them.

V and J are TRBV28 and TRBJ1-2, with TRBD1 identical over 8 bases. This CDR3 comprises 15 residues. CDR1 and CDR2 from the germline V gene are MDHEN and SYDVKM. V was pared by 5 bases and J by 4 bases, with 9 bases of the junction left unmatched. The DNA of the CDR3 is TGTGCCAGCAGTAAATCAGGGGGCCCTGCCTATGGCTACACCTTC. It encodes CASSKSGGPAYGYTF.

CDR3 residues: CASSPGTVVVGYTF. The CDR3 DNA is TGTGCCAGCAGCCCCGGGACAGTGGTTGTTGGCTACACCTTC. The V and J genes are TRBV21-1 and TRBJ1-2; TRBD1 is taken as the D call from the table, unchecked against the DNA. TRBV21-1 counts as a pseudogene. The CDR3 spans 14 residues.

Points on this clone: At one end the junction does not follow the germline gene, possibly because of a read error. The rearrangement joins TRBV7-9 to TRBJ2-2; possible D gene TRBD2, 6 bases. Germline assignment: CDR1 SEHNR and CDR2 FQNEAQ (reference sequence). The CDR3 covers 10 residues. CDR3 DNA sequence: TGTGCCAGCAGCCGCGGGAAGCTGTTTTTT. Its protein product is CASSRGKLFF.

The CDR3: CASSPGILSGKGNEQFF. The CDR3, as DNA: TGTGCCAGCTCACCAGGCATCCTCAGCGGGAAGGGAAATGAGCAGTTCTTC. The chain combines TRBV18 with TRBJ2-1, with 7 bases identical to TRBD2. The CDR3 loop spans 17 amino acids. Germline CDR1 KGHSH, CDR2 LQKENI. The trim removed 2 bases at V and 7 bases at J, leaving 14 bases unmatched. Complete variable domain (other parts from reference TRBV18 and TRBJ2-1): NAGVMQNPRHLVRRRGQEARLRCSPMKGHSHVYWYRQLPEEGLKFMVYLQKENIIDESGMPKERFSAEFPKEGPSILRIQQVVRGDSAAYFCASSPGILSGKGNEQFFGPGTRLTVL.

The chain joins TRBV7-3 to TRBJ2-1, with a tentative D call TRBD2 (5 bases). The V end lost 1 base, the J end lost 5 bases, and 18 bases lay between the germline ends. CDR3 length: 17 residues. Germline values: CDR1 SGHTA, CDR2 FQGTGA. In DNA form, the CDR3 reads TGTGCCAGCAGCTTAAATCCCGAACCCGGGGAAAACAATGAGCAGTTCTTC. Encoded protein: CASSLNPEPGENNEQFF.

The rearrangement links TRBV7-2 to TRBJ2-7; 7 positions match TRBD2. Per germline, CDR1 SGHTA and CDR2 FQGNSA. The CDR3 loop spans 15 amino acids. With 5 bases clipped from V and 6 bases from J, the junction kept 13 bases outside the gene matches. The CDR3 region has the DNA TGTGCCAGCAGCCAAAGGAGCGGGGAACGTTTCGAGCAGTACTTC. It specifies CASSQRSGERFEQYF. Full variable domain (rest looked up from reference TRBV7-2 and TRBJ2-7): GAGVSQSPSNKVTEKGKDVELRCDPISGHTALYWYRQSLGQGLEFLIYFQGNSAPDKSGLPSDRFSAERTGGSVSTLTIQRTQQEDSAVYLCASSQRSGERFEQYFGPGTRLTVT.

The chain uses TRBV5-5 and TRBJ1-5; 8 bases match TRBD1. The CDR3 totals 14 residues. With V trimmed by 3 bases and J by 7 bases, 6 bases remained unmatched. Germline CDR1 and CDR2: SGHKS and YYEKEE (reference sequence). In DNA, the CDR3 is TGTGCCAGCAGCTCGGACAGGGTGCCCCAGCCCCAGCATTTT. This sequence encodes CASSSDRVPQPQHF.

The gene calls are TRBV11-2 and TRBJ1-2, with TRBD1 as a possible D gene (5 bases). Germline V CDR1 and CDR2: SGHAT, FQNNGV. The CDR3 length is 14 residues. Trimming removed 1 base at V and 5 bases at J, with 11 bases between. CDR3 region: CASSLARALYGYTF. CDR3 in DNA: TGTGCCAGCAGCTTAGCCAGGGCCCTATATGGCTACACCTTC.

The V call is TRBV6-6, the J call TRBJ1-2; D perhaps matches TRBD1 (5 bases). Per germline, CDR1 MNHNY and CDR2 SVGAGI (reference sequence). Trimming removed 6 bases from V and 0 bases from J, with 11 bases in between. The CDR3 is 14 residues long. In DNA form, the CDR3 reads TGTGCCAGCAGAGACAGTAACCCTAACTATGGCTACACCTTC. Translation gives CASRDSNPNYGYTF.

The chain links TRBV7-8 to TRBJ2-1; D is perhaps TRBD1 (6 bases). The CDR3 loop spans 14 amino acids. CDR1 SGHVS and CDR2 FQNEAQ come from the germline V gene. The V and J ends lost 5 bases and 8 bases respectively, with 16 bases between them. The CDR3, as DNA: TGTGCCAGCAGCCCCCAAACCAGGGGCGATGAGCAGTTCTTC. It specifies CASSPQTRGDEQFF.

This clone was seen once. The chain has TRBV2 and TRBJ2-1, with D possibly being TRBD2 (6 bases). From germline, CDR1 is SNHLY and CDR2 FYNNEI. CDR3 size: 16 residues. Trimming shortened V by 5 bases and J by 12 bases, and 26 bases separated the two germline ends. This CDR3 reads CASSFYSGLASALQFF. CDR3 sequence (DNA): TGTGCCAGCAGTTTTTATTCGGGACTTGCCAGCGCTCTGCAGTTCTTC.

The V call is TRBV4-1, the J call TRBJ2-5, with 15 positions matching TRBD2. CDR3 size: 17 residues. In germline, CDR1 is MGHRA, CDR2 YSYEKL. The trim removed 1 base at V and 5 bases at J, leaving 5 bases unmatched. The DNA for the CDR3 is TGCGCCAGCAGCCAAGGGACTAGCGGGGGGGCCTCGGAGACCCAGTACTTC. Protein product: CASSQGTSGGASETQYF.

J is TRBJ2-2 and V is TRBV6-4; weak D call: TRBD2 (5 bases). Germline V gene sequence: CDR1 MRHNA, CDR2 SNTAGT. The V and J ends lost 6 bases and 4 bases respectively, with 15 bases between them. The CDR3 spans 15 residues. CDR3 sequence reads: CASSRTDFGTGELFF. The DNA of the CDR3 is TGTGCCAGCAGCCGCACGGACTTCGGCACCGGGGAGCTGTTTTTT.

The chain joins TRBV4-1 to TRBJ2-1; the match to TRBD2 covers 7 bases. V shed 1 base, J shed 7 bases, and the junction held 7 bases outside the gene matches. Germline lookup yields CDR1 MGHRA and CDR2 YSYEKL. This CDR3 has 15 residues. The CDR3 region has the DNA TGCGCCAGCAGCCAAGTGGCGGGAGCTTGGAATGAGCAGTTCTTC. It codes for CASSQVAGAWNEQFF.

This clone was seen more than once but under ten times. CDR3 sequence: CASSTGQGEQETQYF. The CDR3 DNA reads TGCGCCAGCAGCACGGGACAGGGGGAACAAGAGACCCAGTACTTC. The chain employs TRBV5-1 and TRBJ2-5; 11 bases line up with TRBD1. Germline trimming cut 4 bases from V and 2 bases from J; bases unmatched to any gene: 4. The CDR3 is 15 amino acids. Per germline, CDR1 SGHRS and CDR2 YFSETQ.

The chain is built from TRBV5-1 and TRBJ1-1; 7 bases match TRBD1. CDR3 size: 16 residues. The germline V gene encodes CDR1 SGHRS and CDR2 YFSETQ. Trimming removed 1 base from V and 4 bases from J; junction bases left unmatched: 10. The CDR3, as DNA: TGCGCCAGCAGCTTGACTTCCAACAGGGGTGCCACTGAAGCTTTCTTT. This translates into CASSLTSNRGATEAFF.

This clone was counted only a few times. This chain connects TRBV7-3 to TRBJ2-3; 8 nucleotides line up with TRBD2. V gave up 5 bases and J gave up 5 bases; unmatched junction bases: 12. The CDR3 covers 16 residues. CDR1 and CDR2 (germline): SGHTA, FQGTGA. Here the CDR3 reads CASSPTLGAGEDTQYF. In DNA, the CDR3 is TGTGCCAGCAGCCCCACCTTGGGAGCGGGAGAAGATACGCAGTATTTT. Variable domain in full (rest from reference TRBV7-3 and TRBJ2-3): GAGVSQTPSNKVTEKGKYVELRCDPISGHTALYWYRQSLGQGPEFLIYFQGTGAADDSGLPNDRFFAVRPEGSVSTLKIQRTERGDSAVYLCASSPTLGAGEDTQYFGPGTRLTVL.

This sequence joins TRBV20-1 and TRBJ1-5; TRBD1 matches 9 bases. Germline CDR1 reads DFQATT; CDR2 reads SNEGSKA (reference sequence). The CDR3 has 15 residues. The J segment lost 6 bases and the V segment lost 3 bases, leaving 9 bases of the junction unmatched. The DNA for the CDR3 is TGCAGTGCTAGTGGAACAGGGGGCTTTGGTCAGCCCCAGCATTTT. Translation gives CSASGTGGFGQPQHF.

The V gene is TRBV5-1, the J gene TRBJ2-3, with 14 positions matching TRBD2. CDR1 and CDR2 from the germline V gene are SGHRS and YFSETQ. The CDR3 covers 16 residues. Trimming cost V 4 bases and J 6 bases; bases outside gene matches: 7. This CDR3 reads CASSIGLAGGIDTQYF. The CDR3 DNA follows: TGCGCCAGCAGCATAGGACTAGCGGGAGGTATCGATACGCAGTATTTT.

The chain combines TRBV6-6 with TRBJ2-7, with 10 bases matching TRBD2. V shed 10 bases, J shed 1 base, and the junction held 7 bases outside the gene matches. CDR1 MNHNY and CDR2 SVGAGI come from the germline V gene (reference sequence). CDR3 length equals 14 residues. CDR3 DNA: TGTGCCACAGAGCGGGAGGGGGTGTCCTACGAGCAGTACTTC. Translation: CATEREGVSYEQYF.